Described below is a single TCR beta chain sequence and its context. Its cognate antigen is unknown. This specimen comes from a study of cytomegalovirus exposure and HLA in healthy donors. Study outcomes and limitations: In a later analysis, HLA-associated TCR beta chains were more clonally expanded than equally common others.

V was trimmed by 6 bases and J by 3 bases, leaving 14 bases between them. Germline V gene sequence: CDR1 SGHRS, CDR2 YFSETQ. The length of the CDR3 is 14 residues. PCR employed 60 Vbeta and 13 Jbeta primers. Sequenced by immunoSEQ multiplex PCR; TCRdb stores in-frame clones only, minus some. Found here are some 87,000 clones, roughly three quarters of them singletons; the top ten hold approximately 3%. This clonotype was obtained from a man aged 25-40 years in good health and CMV-seronegative. The chain uses TRBV5-1 and TRBJ2-3; possibly TRBD2 for D (5 bases). Sequencing was carried out using PBMCs. CDR3 sequence: CASKPDLRTDTQYF. The CDR3 DNA follows: TGCGCCAGCAAACCGGACTTGAGGACAGATACGCAGTATTTT.